The 30 T cell receptor beta chains below all came from one sample that was sequenced in a study of PD-1 blockade in mismatch repair-deficient tumors. The method was immunoSEQ multiplex PCR; TCRdb's version includes in-frame clones alone and lacks a portion of them. The repertoire includes tens of thousands of clones, about 84% of them detected once, and 2.6% sits in the top ten. The specimen was peripheral blood, collected 12 weeks after starting pembrolizumab. The receptors stem from an adult with mismatch repair-deficient cancer.

The chain has TRBV19 and TRBJ2-3; D might be TRBD1 (5 bases). CDR1 and CDR2 from the germline V gene are LNHDA and SQIVND (reference sequence). The CDR3 has 15 residues. V dropped 1 base and J dropped 2 bases, with 10 bases sitting between them. The DNA for the CDR3 is TGTGCCAGTAGTATAGGACAGATATCCACAGATACGCAGTATTTT. This gives the protein CASSIGQISTDTQYF.

V gene TRBV27 combines with J gene TRBJ2-2, with D possibly being TRBD2 (6 bases). V was shortened by 3 bases and J by 4 bases, with 9 bases between the two germline ends. There are 14 residues in the CDR3. Germline V lookup: CDR1 MNHEY, CDR2 SMNVEV (reference sequence). The CDR3 sequence: CASSFTSLTGELFF. CDR3 in DNA: TGTGCCAGCAGTTTTACTAGCCTCACCGGGGAGCTGTTTTTT.

This clone was counted once. CDR3 bases: TGTGCCAGTAGTACTCGACGGACAAAGGGACAGCCCCAGCATTTT. It yields the protein CASSTRRTKGQPQHF. The chain employs TRBV19 and TRBJ1-5; the D gene is possibly TRBD1 (5 bases). The germline V gene encodes CDR1 LNHDA and CDR2 SQIVND (reference sequence). CDR3 length: 15 residues. V lost 4 bases, J lost 7 bases, and 17 bases lay in between.

This clone is categorized as medium-sized. The chain combines TRBV5-6 with TRBJ2-4; D is undetermined. The CDR3 runs to 13 residues. From germline, CDR1 is SGHDT and CDR2 YYEEEE. The ends were cut back, 6 bases at V and 10 bases at J, with 17 bases in the middle. This CDR3 reads CASTRGDGQIQYF. In DNA form, the CDR3 reads TGTGCCAGCACCCGAGGAGATGGGCAAATTCAGTACTTC.

The V call is TRBV28, the J call TRBJ2-2; 8 bases fit TRBD1. The CDR3 has 15 residues. Germline CDR1 reads MDHEN; CDR2 reads SYDVKM. Trimming at V came to 6 bases and at J to 4 bases, leaving 7 bases not matched to a gene. The CDR3 spells CASSQTGAGTGELFF. In DNA form, the CDR3 reads TGTGCCAGCAGCCAGACAGGGGCGGGCACCGGGGAGCTGTTTTTT.

V usage is TRBV10-3 and J usage is TRBJ2-5; no clear D. This CDR3 comprises 14 residues. Trimming left V 6 bases short and J 3 bases short, with 14 bases between. Per germline, CDR1 ENHRY and CDR2 SYGVKD. CDR3 coding DNA: TGTGCCATCAGGAAAGGACCGGTCGAAGAGACCCAGTACTTC. This codes for CAIRKGPVEETQYF.

The chain joins TRBV11-2 to TRBJ2-7; D uncertain. Germline V gene data show CDR1 as SGHAT and CDR2 as FQNNGV. This CDR3 comprises 14 residues. Trimming took 2 bases from V and 1 from J, leaving 9 bases between them. CDR3 coding DNA: TGTGCCAGCAGCTTAAATTCAGCTTCCTACGAGCAGTACTTC. This gives the protein CASSLNSASYEQYF.

The chain has TRBV6-1 and TRBJ1-5; D gene unclear. Trimming pared 3 bases from V and 3 bases from J, leaving 12 bases between. The CDR3 has 15 residues. Germline CDR1 and CDR2: MNHNS and SASEGT. This CDR3 is CASSDGRILNQPQHF. In DNA form, the CDR3 reads TGTGCCAGCAGTGACGGCAGGATCCTCAATCAGCCCCAGCATTTT.

This rearrangement joins TRBV29-1 to TRBJ2-7; D possibly corresponds to TRBD2 (7 bases). The CDR3 is 16 residues long. V was clipped by 6 bases and J by 4 bases, with 25 bases between them. Germline CDR1 SQVTM, CDR2 ANQGSEA. CDR3 sequence reads: CSVATGRGGTSYEQYF. Written as DNA, the CDR3 is TGCAGCGTAGCAACCGGTAGGGGGGGGACGAGTTACGAGCAGTACTTC.

J is TRBJ2-1 and V is TRBV30; 7 bases align to TRBD2. The V gene end was trimmed by 0 bases and the J gene end by 13 bases; junction bases not matched to a gene: 6. CDR1 GTSNPN and CDR2 SVGIG come from the germline V gene (reference sequence). The CDR3 is made up of 12 amino acids. The CDR3: CAWSVGEGLQFF. CDR3 nucleotide sequence: TGTGCCTGGAGTGTGGGGGAGGGCCTCCAGTTCTTC.

This clone occurred once. The V and J genes are TRBV2 and TRBJ1-1, with D possibly being TRBD1 (5 bases). The CDR3 is made up of 16 amino acids. CDR1 SNHLY and CDR2 FYNNEI come from the germline V gene. V was cut by 0 bases and J by 0 bases, with 11 bases left in between. This CDR3 is CASSEALRGMNTEAFF. In nucleotides, the CDR3 is TGTGCCAGCAGTGAAGCGCTTCGGGGGATGAACACTGAAGCTTTCTTT. The whole variable domain, remainder taken from reference TRBV2 and TRBJ1-1, is EPEVTQTPSHQVTQMGQEVILRCVPISNHLYFYWYRQILGQKVEFLVSFYNNEISEKSEIFDDQFSVERPDGSNFTLKIRSTKLEDSAMYFCASSEALRGMNTEAFFGQGTRLTVV.

The chain combines TRBV4-1 with TRBJ1-4; tentative D call: TRBD1 (5 bases). CDR3 length: 18 amino acids. The V gene's germline CDR1 is MGHRA and CDR2 YSYEKL. Between the trimmed V and J ends, which lost 1 base and 0 bases, there was a span of 15 bases. The CDR3 DNA follows: TGCGCCAGCAGCCAAGGTCGTGGCAGGGTGGCAACTAATGAAAAACTGTTTTTT. Translating gives CASSQGRGRVATNEKLFF.

The chain joins TRBV28 to TRBJ2-1; D call uncertain. This CDR3 is built from 12 residues. V lost 3 bases and J 7 bases, leaving 7 bases between the germline ends. Germline V gene sequence: CDR1 MDHEN, CDR2 SYDVKM. The CDR3 protein is CASSLYGNEQFF. The CDR3 nucleotides are TGTGCCAGCAGTTTGTACGGGAATGAGCAGTTCTTC. Using reference TRBV28 and TRBJ2-1 for the parts outside the CDR3, the full variable domain is DVKVTQSSRYLVKRTGEKVFLECVQDMDHENMFWYRQDPGLGLRLIYFSYDVKMKEKGDIPEGYSVSREKKERFSLILESASTNQTSMYLCASSLYGNEQFFGPGTRLTVL.

The V call is TRBV6-6, the J call TRBJ2-7, with TRBD1 matching over 7 bases. V shed 10 bases, J shed 6 bases, and the junction held 15 bases outside the gene matches. Germline CDR1 reads MNHNY; CDR2 reads SVGAGI (reference sequence). CDR3 length equals 14 residues. The CDR3 is CATQDGTARPEQYF. CDR3 coding DNA: TGTGCCACCCAGGACGGGACAGCTCGTCCCGAGCAGTACTTC.

CDR3: CSAYQETQYF. CDR3 bases: TGCAGTGCTTACCAAGAGACCCAGTACTTC. The J gene is TRBJ2-5, the V gene TRBV20-1; D gene ambiguous. V was pared by 5 bases and J by 0 bases, with 1 base between. The CDR3 has 10 residues. Germline V gene data show CDR1 as DFQATT and CDR2 as SNEGSKA (reference sequence).

A remark on this clone: Germline and junction disagree at one end, which may indicate a read error. The chain employs TRBV7-7 and TRBJ2-1, with TRBD2 matching 15 bases. CDR3 length: 15 residues. CDR1 and CDR2 (germline): SSHAT, FNYEAQ (reference sequence). This CDR3 reads CASSRTSGRAREQFF. The DNA of the CDR3 is TGTGCTAGCAGCCGGACTAGCGGGAGGGCCAGGGAGCAGTTCTTC.

This chain joins TRBV19 and TRBJ1-5; D remains ambiguous. V lost 3 bases and J 6 bases, leaving 12 bases between the germline ends. CDR3 length: 14 residues. Germline CDR1 is LNHDA and CDR2 is SQIVND (reference sequence). CDR3 sequence: CASSMRGGIQPQHF. The CDR3 nucleotides read TGTGCCAGTAGTATGAGAGGTGGGATTCAGCCCCAGCATTTT.

This clone was recorded a few times. The chain is built from TRBV7-3 and TRBJ2-7; D uncertain. Germline V gene sequence: CDR1 SGHTA, CDR2 FQGTGA. Trimming left V 8 bases short and J 1 base short, with 12 bases between. CDR3 size: 13 residues. In DNA, the CDR3 is TGTGCCAGCGAAAGCAGGAATTCCTACGAGCAGTACTTC. Amino acid sequence: CASESRNSYEQYF.

The chain combines TRBV11-3 with TRBJ2-7, with D perhaps TRBD1 or TRBD2 (5 bases each). The CDR3 contains 14 residues. The V end was cut by 5 bases, the J end by 5 bases, with 16 bases between. CDR1 is SGHNT and CDR2 is YENEEA in the germline V gene. As DNA, the CDR3 is TGTGCCAGCAGCATTCGACGGGGCCCCAACGAGCAGTACTTC. Protein: CASSIRRGPNEQYF.

V gene TRBV2 combines with J gene TRBJ1-1; TRBD1 matches at 10 bases. The CDR3 contains 16 residues. The germline V gene has CDR1 SNHLY and CDR2 FYNNEI. Trimming took 5 bases from V and 0 from J; bases not matched to a gene: 6. CDR3 region: CASSLGQGGLNTEAFF. The CDR3 coding sequence is TGTGCCAGCAGTCTCGGACAGGGGGGATTGAACACTGAAGCTTTCTTT.

This chain uses TRBV28 with TRBJ1-2; D not certain. V lost 3 bases and J 1 base, leaving 9 bases between the germline ends. Germline-derived CDR1 and CDR2 are MDHEN and SYDVKM. The CDR3 runs to 14 residues. CDR3: CASSFSTRNYGYTF. DNA for the CDR3: TGTGCCAGCAGTTTTTCAACGCGTAACTATGGCTACACCTTC.

This clone is a singleton in its sample. The V and J genes are TRBV6-5 and TRBJ2-7; TRBD2 agrees at 9 bases. Germline V gene lookup returns CDR1 MNHEY and CDR2 SVGAGI. With 4 bases clipped from V and 4 bases from J, the junction kept 8 bases outside the gene matches. The CDR3 has 15 amino acids. This CDR3 is CASSLAGGPTYEQYF. The CDR3 region has the DNA TGTGCCAGCAGTTTGGCGGGAGGGCCTACATACGAGCAGTACTTC.

The chain couples TRBV2 to TRBJ2-1; TRBD2 matches at 7 bases. The germline V gene encodes CDR1 SNHLY and CDR2 FYNNEI. This CDR3 is built from 13 residues. The V and J ends lost 4 bases and 7 bases, in that order; junction bases with no gene match: 4. In DNA, the CDR3 is TGTGCCAGCAGTGGGGAGGGAAGGAATGAGCAGTTCTTC. It codes for CASSGEGRNEQFF.

The chain uses TRBV5-5 and TRBJ2-1; a weak D match, TRBD2 (5 bases). The CDR3 contains 15 residues. V was shortened by 1 base and J by 6 bases, with 14 bases between the two germline ends. The germline V gene has CDR1 SGHKS and CDR2 YYEKEE (reference sequence). CDR3 amino acids: CASSLRAGYSNEQFF. As DNA, the CDR3 is TGTGCCAGCAGCTTGCGGGCGGGCTACTCCAATGAGCAGTTCTTC.

V is TRBV7-8 and J is TRBJ2-7; the D is unclear. The V gene lost 0 bases and the J gene lost 7 bases, with 10 bases spanning the gap. The CDR3 has 13 amino acids. Germline-derived CDR1 and CDR2 are SGHVS and FQNEAQ. CDR3: CASSLAQAGEQYF. Here the CDR3 DNA reads TGTGCCAGCAGCTTAGCACAAGCCGGGGAGCAGTACTTC. Looking up the rest from reference TRBV7-8 and TRBJ2-7 gives the full variable domain: GAGVSQSPRYKVAKRGQDVALRCDPISGHVSLFWYQQALGQGPEFLTYFQNEAQLDKSGLPSDRFFAERPEGSVSTLKIQRTQQEDSAVYLCASSLAQAGEQYFGPGTRLTVT.

This chain joins TRBV5-6 and TRBJ1-2; D gene ambiguous. Looked up from germline, CDR1 is SGHDT and CDR2 is YYEEEE. This CDR3 has 13 residues. The V and J ends lost 0 bases and 7 bases respectively, with 10 bases between them. CDR3 bases: TGTGCCAGCAGCTTGGGGGGAGCAGGTGGCTACACCTTC. This gives the protein CASSLGGAGGYTF.

This clone has just a few counts. This chain uses TRBV27 with TRBJ1-2, with a possible D match to TRBD1 (5 bases). Between the trimmed V and J ends, which lost 5 bases and 6 bases, there was a span of 13 bases. The CDR3 is made up of 13 amino acids. Looked up from germline, CDR1 is MNHEY and CDR2 is SMNVEV (reference sequence). The CDR3 region is CASSAGRAHGYTF. The CDR3, as DNA: TGTGCCAGCAGTGCGGGACGGGCACATGGCTACACCTTC.

This clone was observed a handful of times. The rearrangement joins TRBV29-1 to TRBJ1-1; a possible D gene is TRBD1 (5 bases). In germline, CDR1 is SQVTM, CDR2 ANQGSEA. CDR3 size: 13 residues. Trimming removed 8 bases at V and 2 bases at J, with 15 bases between. The CDR3 DNA reads as TGCAGCTACTACCGGGACTCAAACACTGAAGCTTTCTTT. Protein: CSYYRDSNTEAFF.

This clone was seen more than once but under ten times. The J gene is TRBJ2-4, the V gene TRBV6-1; 8 bases fit TRBD1. J was trimmed by 3 bases and V by 7 bases; bases with no gene match: 5. The CDR3 totals 14 residues. Germline V gene lookup returns CDR1 MNHNS and CDR2 SASEGT. Written as DNA, the CDR3 is TGTGCCAGCACGAAACAGGGGGACAAAAACATTCAGTACTTC. Protein: CASTKQGDKNIQYF.

The V call is TRBV19, the J call TRBJ1-1, with D possibly matching TRBD1 (5 bases). The CDR3 loop spans 17 amino acids. V lost 3 bases and J 1 base, leaving 18 bases between the germline ends. Germline V lookup: CDR1 LNHDA, CDR2 SQIVND (reference sequence). Here the CDR3 DNA reads TGTGCCAGTAGTATCGGGATGAACTTGGGGCCGAACACTGAAGCTTTCTTT. It codes for CASSIGMNLGPNTEAFF.